Reported below is one T cell receptor beta chain. Its cognate antigen is unknown. This specimen belongs to a study of CD8+ T cells in alopecia areata. The study's findings and limits: Normal skin's resident alphabeta T cells are also sequenced in scalp samples.

It was for five patients that CD4+ cells were sorted into CD25+CD127- cells. The sequencing template was cDNA reverse transcribed from extracted RNA. Profiled with immunoSEQ multiplex PCR; TCRdb holds only in-frame clones, not every one. The sample includes roughly 20,000 clones, roughly 62% seen only once; the top ten take less than 5.5%. This CDR3 spans 16 amino acids. CDR1 and CDR2 (germline): LNHDA, SQIVND (reference sequence). V lost 6 bases and J lost 0, with 12 bases in between. The sequenced sample was CD4+ Tregs sorted from blood. The receptor was derived from a human donor with alopecia areata. The gene calls are TRBV19 and TRBJ1-6; tentative D call: TRBD1 (6 bases). CDR3 nucleotide sequence: TGTGCCAGTAGCTGGGACACCCGCTCCTATAATTCACCCCTCCACTTT. It yields the protein CASSWDTRSYNSPLHF.